This TCR beta chain stems from a study of early T cells in non-severe SARS-CoV-2 infection. MiXCR was run by TCRdb on the 5' RACE reads, yielding one entry per CDR3 protein. The top ten clones hold just under 4% of a sample with roughly 51,000 distinct CDR3 sequences, roughly 6.5% of them seen once. This clonotype has ten or more counts. CDR1 is GTSNPN and CDR2 is SVGIG in the germline V gene (reference sequence). The CDR3 spans 13 residues. V was pared by 0 bases and J by 5 bases, with 11 bases between. This sequence joins TRBV30 and TRBJ2-7, with D hard to call. This TCR derives from an adult who was a healthcare worker with PCR-confirmed SARS-CoV-2 infection or an uninfected control (not recorded which). Sequenced input: whole blood. The CDR3 reads CAWSVSRPNEQYF. CDR3 sequence (DNA): TGTGCCTGGAGTGTAAGTCGCCCAAACGAGCAGTACTTC.